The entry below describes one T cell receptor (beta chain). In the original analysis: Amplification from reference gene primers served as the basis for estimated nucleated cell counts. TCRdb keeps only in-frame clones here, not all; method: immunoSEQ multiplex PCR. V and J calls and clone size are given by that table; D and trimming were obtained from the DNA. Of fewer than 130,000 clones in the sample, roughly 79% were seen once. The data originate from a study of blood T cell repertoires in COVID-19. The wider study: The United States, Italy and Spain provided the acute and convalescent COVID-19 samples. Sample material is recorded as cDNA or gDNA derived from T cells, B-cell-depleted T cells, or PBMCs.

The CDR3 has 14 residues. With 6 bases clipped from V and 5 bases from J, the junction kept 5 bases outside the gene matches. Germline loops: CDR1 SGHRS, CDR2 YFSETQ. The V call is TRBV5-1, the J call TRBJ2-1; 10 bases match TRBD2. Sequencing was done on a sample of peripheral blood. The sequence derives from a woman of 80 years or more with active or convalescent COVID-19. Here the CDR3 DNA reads TGCGCCAGCAACCTACTAGCGGGAAACAATGAGCAGTTCTTC. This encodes CASNLLAGNNEQFF.